The 29 T cell receptor beta chains given below trace back to one sample, sequenced in a study of memory CD8 T cells in hepatitis C reinfection. The repertoire was sequenced with immunoSEQ multiplex PCR; TCRdb's copy has only in-frame clones and lacks some. The repertoire holds 50,000 or so clones, with around nine tenths as singletons. Time point denoted: pre-reinfection, 55 to 20 weeks before reinfection detection. No in vitro expansion preceded TCR sequencing of the sorted cells. The specimen was naive CD8+ T cells sorted from blood. Receptors originate from a man between 18 and 29 years old with hepatitis C virus infection.

This chain links TRBV6-8 with TRBJ1-2, with D possibly matching TRBD1 (6 bases). The CDR3 has 14 residues. Trimming stripped 7 bases from V and 0 bases from J, with 12 bases between. CDR1 is MNHGY, CDR2 SAAAGT, per germline. In DNA, the CDR3 is TGTGCCAGCACTCAACAGGGAGCTAACTATGGCTACACCTTC. Residues: CASTQQGANYGYTF.

This sequence joins TRBV5-4 and TRBJ2-1, with 8 bases fitting TRBD2. The ends lost 4 bases at V and 2 bases at J; junction bases unmatched: 5. CDR1 SGHNT and CDR2 YYREEE come from the germline V gene (reference sequence). There are 15 residues in the CDR3. The CDR3 region is CASSTPGLAYNEQFF. CDR3 DNA: TGTGCCAGCAGCACTCCGGGACTAGCCTACAATGAGCAGTTCTTC.

This chain connects TRBV27 to TRBJ2-2, with 8 positions matching TRBD2. The CDR3 length is 19 residues. The germline V gene encodes CDR1 MNHEY and CDR2 SMNVEV (reference sequence). J gave up 4 bases and V 2 bases, and 15 bases lay outside the gene matches. CDR3: CASSLGDRGGRPSTGELFF. As DNA, the CDR3 is TGTGCCAGCAGTTTAGGGGATAGGGGCGGGAGGCCCAGCACCGGGGAGCTGTTTTTT.

V and J are TRBV11-2 and TRBJ2-1, with 7 bases fitting TRBD1. Germline V CDR1 and CDR2: SGHAT, FQNNGV. CDR3 length: 14 amino acids. V was pared by 5 bases and J by 3 bases, with 4 bases of the junction left unmatched. The CDR3 nucleotides read TGTGCCAGCAGCCCGGGACAGAACTACAATGAGCAGTTCTTC. This sequence encodes CASSPGQNYNEQFF.

The rearrangement joins TRBV19 to TRBJ2-1; TRBD1 matches at 12 bases. The CDR3 consists of 15 residues. J was trimmed by 5 bases and V by 5 bases; bases with no gene match: 4. Per the germline V gene, CDR1 is LNHDA and CDR2 is SQIVND (reference sequence). The CDR3, as DNA: TGTGCCAGTAGTCCGTGGGACAGGGGGCACAATGAGCAGTTCTTC. Translating gives CASSPWDRGHNEQFF.

The V and J genes are TRBV4-1 and TRBJ1-6; possible D gene TRBD1, 5 bases. The V end was cut by 1 base, the J end by 3 bases, with 16 bases between. CDR1 is MGHRA, CDR2 YSYEKL, per germline. The CDR3 is 18 amino acids. The CDR3 loop reads CASSQVSPGEVYNSPLHF. CDR3 DNA: TGCGCCAGCAGCCAAGTATCGCCGGGGGAGGTCTATAATTCACCCCTCCACTTT.

This clone was recorded once. V gene TRBV7-9 combines with J gene TRBJ1-2, with D perhaps TRBD1 (5 bases). Germline CDR1 reads SEHNR; CDR2 reads FQNEAQ (reference sequence). V was pared by 1 base and J by 10 bases, with 19 bases between. CDR3 length: 15 amino acids. CDR3 bases: TGTGCCAGCAGCTTAGTTGTTGGCAGGGAAGGGGACTACACCTTC. It encodes CASSLVVGREGDYTF.

The chain carries TRBV4-3 and TRBJ1-1; TRBD1 might be the D (5 bases). CDR3 length: 15 residues. The V and J ends lost 0 bases and 1 base respectively, with 9 bases between them. In germline, CDR1 is LGHNA, CDR2 YSLEER. The CDR3 region has the DNA TGCGCCAGCAGCCAAGATCGAACAGGGAACACTGAAGCTTTCTTT. Translated: CASSQDRTGNTEAFF.

This chain joins TRBV7-2 and TRBJ1-2; 7 nucleotides align to TRBD1. Trimming removed 5 bases from V and 6 bases from J; junction bases left unmatched: 12. The germline CDR1 and CDR2 sequences are SGHTA and FQGNSA. The CDR3 has 15 amino acids. The CDR3 bases are TGTGCCAGCAGCGTAGGACAGGCGGTTTTCGATGGCTACACCTTC. It codes for CASSVGQAVFDGYTF.

This clone was detected a few times. The rearrangement joins TRBV4-3 to TRBJ1-6; D is unclear. Trimming cost V 0 bases and J 8 bases, with 11 bases left between them. Germline V gives CDR1 LGHNA, CDR2 YSLEER. The CDR3 loop spans 15 amino acids. The CDR3 nucleotides are TGCGCCAGCAGCCAAGATGGTTTTGAGGATTCACCCCTCCACTTT. It yields the protein CASSQDGFEDSPLHF.

The chain carries TRBV7-8 and TRBJ2-3, with D unresolved. V dropped 1 base and J dropped 5 bases, with 4 bases sitting between them. Germline CDR1 reads SGHVS; CDR2 reads FQNEAQ. The CDR3 loop spans 12 amino acids. The DNA for the CDR3 is TGTGCCAGCAGCTTAGAGCAAGATACGCAGTATTTT. Translated: CASSLEQDTQYF.

The genes are TRBV5-5 and TRBJ2-7; 12 bases match TRBD2. V was clipped by 0 bases and J by 1 base; unmatched bases: 5. The CDR3 length is 17 residues. The V gene's germline CDR1 is SGHKS and CDR2 YYEKEE (reference sequence). The CDR3, as DNA: TGTGCCAGCAGCTTGGTGCTAGCGGGAGGGAGTTCCTACGAGCAGTACTTC. It codes for CASSLVLAGGSSYEQYF.

This chain links TRBV7-2 with TRBJ2-2; D ambiguous. Germline CDR1 is SGHTA and CDR2 is FQGNSA. V shed 1 base and J shed 2 bases, with 5 bases lying between them. This CDR3 region has 14 residues. DNA of the CDR3: TGTGCCAGCAGCTTAGTAGAAAACACCGGGGAGCTGTTTTTT. Its translation: CASSLVENTGELFF. The whole variable domain, filled in from reference TRBV7-2 and TRBJ2-2, reads GAGVSQSPSNKVTEKGKDVELRCDPISGHTALYWYRQSLGQGLEFLIYFQGNSAPDKSGLPSDRFSAERTGGSVSTLTIQRTQQEDSAVYLCASSLVENTGELFFGEGSRLTVL.

The DNA of the CDR3 is TGTGCCAGCAGTTTATCGGACAGGGTGAACACCGGGGAGCTGTTTTTT. Its protein is CASSLSDRVNTGELFF. The rearrangement joins TRBV27 to TRBJ2-2, with TRBD1 matching over 8 bases. CDR1 is MNHEY and CDR2 is SMNVEV in the germline V gene (reference sequence). J gave up 1 base and V 0 bases, and 1 base lay outside the gene matches. This CDR3 is built from 16 residues.

The chain has TRBV7-9 and TRBJ2-7; D perhaps matches TRBD2 (5 bases). Germline values: CDR1 SEHNR, CDR2 FQNEAQ (reference sequence). The CDR3 has 17 residues. Trimming took 5 bases from V and 0 from J, leaving 20 bases between them. CDR3 DNA sequence: TGTGCCAGCAGCCCACCCTACCTAGCTAAAGACTCCTACGAGCAGTACGTC. It encodes CASSPPYLAKDSYEQYV.

The J gene is TRBJ1-2, the V gene TRBV30, with 7 positions matching TRBD1. CDR1 is GTSNPN, CDR2 SVGIG, per germline (reference sequence). V shed 6 bases, J shed 2 bases, and the junction held 9 bases outside the gene matches. The CDR3 runs 14 residues. CDR3 in DNA: TGTGCCTGTTCGGGGGCAGGGGGAAACTATGGCTACACCTTC. Protein sequence: CACSGAGGNYGYTF.

The chain uses TRBV11-2 and TRBJ2-3; 10 nucleotides align to TRBD2. Germline lookup yields CDR1 SGHAT and CDR2 FQNNGV. V shed 4 bases, J shed 1 base, and the junction held 2 bases outside the gene matches. The CDR3 is made up of 15 amino acids. The CDR3, as DNA: TGTGCCAGCAGCTCCGGACTAGCGGGCACAGATACGCAGTATTTT. Residues: CASSSGLAGTDTQYF.

The chain links TRBV19 to TRBJ2-7, with TRBD2 identical over 13 bases. In germline, CDR1 is LNHDA, CDR2 SQIVND (reference sequence). Trimming at V came to 3 bases and at J to 6 bases, leaving 5 bases not matched to a gene. The CDR3 spans 15 residues. For the CDR3, the DNA is TGTGCCAGTAGTATTGGACTAGCGGGAGCTGGCGAGCAGTACTTC. Residues: CASSIGLAGAGEQYF.

This clone is a singleton in its sample. The gene calls are TRBV29-1 and TRBJ2-1, with a weak D call TRBD2 (6 bases). The CDR3 is made up of 14 amino acids. In germline, CDR1 is SQVTM, CDR2 ANQGSEA. The V end lost 0 bases, the J end lost 5 bases, and 11 bases lay between the germline ends. The DNA for the CDR3 is TGCAGCGTTGAAGAGTGGCGGGGTAACAATGAGCAGTTCTTC. Amino acids: CSVEEWRGNNEQFF.

The gene calls are TRBV29-1 and TRBJ2-5, with D possibly being TRBD1 (5 bases). The length of the CDR3 is 13 residues. The V end lost 1 base, the J end lost 3 bases, and 9 bases lay between the germline ends. Germline V gene lookup returns CDR1 SQVTM and CDR2 ANQGSEA. The chain's CDR3 is CSVEGTSEETQYF. The CDR3 coding sequence is TGCAGCGTTGAAGGGACATCGGAAGAGACCCAGTACTTC.

The rearrangement joins TRBV5-5 to TRBJ2-7, with TRBD2 as a possible D gene (6 bases). This CDR3 has 12 amino acids. With 4 bases removed from V and 6 bases from J, the gap between germline ends came to 11 bases. From germline, CDR1 is SGHKS and CDR2 YYEKEE (reference sequence). The CDR3 DNA follows: TGTGCCAGCAGCGTGGGACTTTCCGAGCAGTACTTC. Protein product: CASSVGLSEQYF.

This clone was seen once. This chain joins TRBV29-1 and TRBJ2-3; no clear D gene. This CDR3 region has 13 residues. The germline V and J ends were trimmed by 1 base and 0 bases, with 5 bases remaining between them. Per the germline V gene, CDR1 is SQVTM and CDR2 is ANQGSEA. This CDR3 is CSVEGGSTDTQYF. CDR3 sequence (DNA): TGCAGCGTTGAAGGCGGTAGCACAGATACGCAGTATTTT.

The rearrangement links TRBV14 to TRBJ2-1, with 8 positions matching TRBD2. CDR1 SGHDN and CDR2 FVKESK come from the germline V gene. V lost 2 bases and J lost 7; bases outside the gene matches: 10. The CDR3 contains 16 residues. Here the CDR3 reads CASSQLTSGGPNEQFF. The DNA of the CDR3 is TGTGCCAGCAGCCAATTAACTAGCGGTGGACCTAATGAGCAGTTCTTC.

V and J are TRBV28 and TRBJ1-1; unclear D gene. This CDR3 has 16 residues. V was pared by 6 bases and J by 1 base, with 18 bases between. Germline assignment: CDR1 MDHEN and CDR2 SYDVKM. The CDR3 coding sequence is TGTGCCAGCAGCCCTCCCGCGATCAATCGGAACACTGAAGCTTTCTTT. It codes for CASSPPAINRNTEAFF. The full variable domain, in which reference TRBV28 and TRBJ1-1 provide the parts outside the CDR3, is DVKVTQSSRYLVKRTGEKVFLECVQDMDHENMFWYRQDPGLGLRLIYFSYDVKMKEKGDIPEGYSVSREKKERFSLILESASTNQTSMYLCASSPPAINRNTEAFFGQGTRLTVV.

The chain links TRBV4-1 to TRBJ2-3; a possible D gene is TRBD2 (5 bases). The CDR3 extends over 13 amino acids. The germline gives CDR1 MGHRA, CDR2 YSYEKL. Trimming removed 1 base at V and 6 bases at J, with 8 bases between. The CDR3 nucleotides read TGCGCCAGCAGCCAAGGAGGGCCCGATACGCAGTATTTT. Protein: CASSQGGPDTQYF.

Comment on this clone: Compared with germline, one end of the junction differs, possibly owing to a read error. The chain couples TRBV4-2 to TRBJ1-5; TRBD1 might be the D (6 bases). The CDR3 loop spans 14 amino acids. Germline assignment: CDR1 LGHNA and CDR2 YNFKEQ. CDR3 residues: CASSQSGGVQGMDF. CDR3 nucleotides: TGTGCCAGCAGCCAATCCGGCGGCGTGCAGGGGATGGATTTT.

The V and J genes are TRBV11-2 and TRBJ2-1; 7 bases align to TRBD1. The CDR3 length is 16 residues. The ends lost 3 bases at V and 3 bases at J; junction bases unmatched: 8. Germline V gives CDR1 SGHAT, CDR2 FQNNGV. The CDR3 DNA reads as TGTGCCAGCAGCTTGGGTGGGACAGAGAACTACAATGAGCAGTTCTTC. Residues: CASSLGGTENYNEQFF.

V is TRBV27 and J is TRBJ1-5, with unresolved D. The CDR3 is 13 residues long. Germline V gene lookup returns CDR1 MNHEY and CDR2 SMNVEV (reference sequence). The ends were cut back, 3 bases at V and 4 bases at J, with 7 bases in the middle. The CDR3 coding sequence is TGTGCCAGCAGTTTCACCAGGAATCAGCCCCAGCATTTT. It yields the protein CASSFTRNQPQHF.

The rearrangement links TRBV5-6 to TRBJ1-2; 9 bases line up with TRBD1. CDR1 and CDR2 from the germline V gene are SGHDT and YYEEEE. The length of the CDR3 is 16 residues. Germline trimming cut 4 bases from V and 5 bases from J; bases unmatched to any gene: 12. DNA for the CDR3: TGTGCCAGCAGCGAGCCTGGGACAGGGCCTGATTATGGCTACACCTTC. It yields the protein CASSEPGTGPDYGYTF.